Listed below are T cell receptor beta chains from one sample, sequenced in a study of blood T cells in healthy people across ages. A single record per CDR3 protein comes from TCRdb applying MiXCR to the 5' RACE reads. This sample carries about 1,000,000 distinct CDR3 sequences, around 45% of them seen once, and the ten largest clones take approximately 17%. Sequencing was done on a sample of blood. The source of these receptors is a woman aged 55-69 years in good health. Each CDR3 is given with its conserved first and last residue. The D gene is left open where the match is weak. Clone size is shown for a subset of rows, as once, few, many or a class of expanded clone.

d_call: TRBD2
j_call: TRBJ2-7
clone_size: NA
v_call: TRBV20-1
cdr3_nt: TGCAGTGCCATAGGGCTAGCGGGAGGAATGGGGCAGTACTTC
cdr3_aa: CSAIGLAGGMGQYF

d_call: TRBD2
j_call: TRBJ2-5
clone_size: few
v_call: TRBV28
cdr3_nt: TGTGCCAGCAGTCTTAGCGGGTCTTGGGAGACCCAGTACTTC
cdr3_aa: CASSLSGSWETQYF

d_call: NA
j_call: TRBJ2-7
clone_size: NA
v_call: TRBV15
cdr3_nt: TGTGCCACCAGCAGCGCCGGCAGGTCTATATCCTACAATGAGCAGTACTTC
cdr3_aa: CATSSAGRSISYNEQYF

d_call: NA
j_call: TRBJ2-1
clone_size: few
v_call: TRBV6-6
cdr3_nt: TGTGCCAGCAGTTACTCAGGGGCAGGGAACTACAATGAGCAGTTCTTC
cdr3_aa: CASSYSGAGNYNEQFF

d_call: TRBD2
j_call: TRBJ2-1
clone_size: few
v_call: TRBV11-2
cdr3_nt: TGTGCCAGCAGCTCAGGACTAGCGGGAGTGCCTTACAATGAGCAGTTCTTC
cdr3_aa: CASSSGLAGVPYNEQFF

d_call: NA
j_call: TRBJ2-7
clone_size: NA
v_call: TRBV20-1
cdr3_nt: TGCAGTGCTCCCCCCTCGACCCTAGTGGAACTCTCCGAGCAGTACTTC
cdr3_aa: CSAPPSTLVELSEQYF

d_call: NA
j_call: TRBJ1-5
clone_size: once
v_call: TRBV19
cdr3_nt: TGTGCCAGTAAAGCAGGCCGGGGTGGCAATCAGCCCCAGCATTTT
cdr3_aa: CASKAGRGGNQPQHF

d_call: NA
j_call: TRBJ2-1
clone_size: NA
v_call: TRBV12-3/TRBV12-4
cdr3_nt: TGTGCCAGCAGCACAGATCGAGCAGCAAGCTCCTACAATGAGCAGTTCTTC
cdr3_aa: CASSTDRAASSYNEQFF

d_call: NA
j_call: TRBJ2-5
clone_size: NA
v_call: TRBV29-1
cdr3_nt: TGCAGCGCCCGCGACTGGCAAGAGACCCAGTACTTC
cdr3_aa: CSARDWQETQYF

d_call: NA
j_call: TRBJ2-1
clone_size: NA
v_call: TRBV2
cdr3_nt: TGTGCCAGCAGAGAGGGGCCTACGGGCTACAATGAGCAGTTCTTC
cdr3_aa: CASREGPTGYNEQFF

d_call: NA
j_call: TRBJ1-1
clone_size: few
v_call: TRBV6-1
cdr3_nt: TGTGCCAGCAGTCCGCGCGGGACGATCAGGGTCGGCACTGAAGCTTTCTTT
cdr3_aa: CASSPRGTIRVGTEAFF

d_call: TRBD2
j_call: TRBJ2-7
clone_size: NA
v_call: TRBV6-1
cdr3_nt: TGTGCCAGCAGGTTCGGGACTAGCGGGAGGTTCTCCTACGAGCAGTACTTC
cdr3_aa: CASRFGTSGRFSYEQYF

d_call: NA
j_call: TRBJ2-5
clone_size: few
v_call: TRBV28
cdr3_nt: TGTGCCAGCAGGAGCCGGGCCAAAGAGACCCAGTACTTC
cdr3_aa: CASRSRAKETQYF

d_call: TRBD1
j_call: TRBJ2-7
clone_size: NA
v_call: TRBV3-1
cdr3_nt: TGTGCCAGCAGCCAAGGAACAGGGGCCCCTTACGAGCAGTACTTC
cdr3_aa: CASSQGTGAPYEQYF

d_call: TRBD2
j_call: TRBJ2-1
clone_size: NA
v_call: TRBV20-1
cdr3_nt: TGCAGTGCTAGTCTAGCGGGAGGGTGGGGTGAGCAGTTCTTC
cdr3_aa: CSASLAGGWGEQFF

d_call: NA
j_call: TRBJ1-4
clone_size: NA
v_call: TRBV7-6
cdr3_nt: TGTGCCAGCAGCTTAGAAGCTAATGAAAAACTGTTTTTT
cdr3_aa: CASSLEANEKLFF

d_call: NA
j_call: TRBJ2-7
clone_size: once
v_call: TRBV20-1
cdr3_nt: TGCAGTGCTGTCTCCGGGCAGAAGGTCTACGAGCAGTACTTC
cdr3_aa: CSAVSGQKVYEQYF

d_call: NA
j_call: TRBJ2-7
clone_size: few
v_call: TRBV27
cdr3_nt: TGTGCCAGCAGTTTAAGTGGGGTAAGACTCATCGGTAGAATTGACGAGCAGTACTTC
cdr3_aa: CASSLSGVRLIGRIDEQYF

d_call: TRBD2
j_call: TRBJ2-7
clone_size: NA
v_call: TRBV13
cdr3_nt: TGTGCCAGCAGCCCACGCCGATTGACTAGCGGGGTTCAAGCCCCCTACGAGCAGTACTTC
cdr3_aa: CASSPRRLTSGVQAPYEQYF

d_call: TRBD1
j_call: TRBJ2-7
clone_size: NA
v_call: TRBV6-6
cdr3_nt: TGTGCCAGCAGTTACTCGTTTCTCACAGGGGCCGACGAGCAGTACTTC
cdr3_aa: CASSYSFLTGADEQYF

d_call: NA
j_call: TRBJ1-5
clone_size: few
v_call: TRBV20-1
cdr3_nt: TGCAGTGTCGAGACGGCGGATAGCAATCAGCCCCAGCATTTT
cdr3_aa: CSVETADSNQPQHF

d_call: NA
j_call: TRBJ1-2
clone_size: NA
v_call: TRBV2
cdr3_nt: TGTGCCAGCAGTGACTACGGGACCTATGGCTACACCTTC
cdr3_aa: CASSDYGTYGYTF

d_call: TRBD2
j_call: TRBJ2-1
clone_size: NA
v_call: TRBV20-1
cdr3_nt: TGCAGTGCTAGAGATGTAGCGGGAGGGTACAATGAGCAGTTCTTC
cdr3_aa: CSARDVAGGYNEQFF

d_call: TRBD2
j_call: TRBJ2-5
clone_size: NA
v_call: TRBV6-2/TRBV6-3
cdr3_nt: TGTGCCAGCAGTTTTAGGAGGACTAGCGGGAAAGAGACCCAGTACTTC
cdr3_aa: CASSFRRTSGKETQYF

d_call: NA
j_call: TRBJ1-4
clone_size: NA
v_call: TRBV7-9
cdr3_nt: TGTGCCAGCAGCTTGGAAGTCCTTGGGGGCGTCGGTGAAAAACTGTTTTTT
cdr3_aa: CASSLEVLGGVGEKLFF

d_call: NA
j_call: TRBJ1-2
clone_size: few
v_call: TRBV29-1
cdr3_nt: TGCAGCGTTAAACAGGGTGGTGGCTACACCTTC
cdr3_aa: CSVKQGGGYTF

d_call: NA
j_call: TRBJ2-7
clone_size: NA
v_call: TRBV4-1
cdr3_nt: TGCGCCAGCAGCCAAGACTTCGGACCCTTCGAGCAGTACTTC
cdr3_aa: CASSQDFGPFEQYF

d_call: TRBD1
j_call: TRBJ2-1
clone_size: NA
v_call: TRBV20-1
cdr3_nt: TGCAGTGCAAAGCGACTTGGACAGGGCTCCTACAATGAGCAGTTCTTC
cdr3_aa: CSAKRLGQGSYNEQFF

d_call: NA
j_call: TRBJ1-6
clone_size: few
v_call: TRBV2
cdr3_nt: TGTGCCAGCAGGCGGGGGCTCGGATCACCCCTCCACTTT
cdr3_aa: CASRRGLGSPLHF

d_call: TRBD2
j_call: TRBJ2-5
clone_size: NA
v_call: TRBV7-9
cdr3_nt: TGTGCCAGCAGCCCTATCCGGGGACTAGCGACAGAGACCCAGTACTTC
cdr3_aa: CASSPIRGLATETQYF

d_call: TRBD1
j_call: TRBJ1-1
clone_size: few
v_call: TRBV29-1
cdr3_nt: TGCAGCGTGGGGACAGGGGAGTTGACTGAAGCTTTCTTT
cdr3_aa: CSVGTGELTEAFF

d_call: NA
j_call: TRBJ2-3
clone_size: NA
v_call: TRBV20-1
cdr3_nt: TGCAGTGCCCAAAGACAAAGCACAGATGCGCAGTATTTT
cdr3_aa: CSAQRQSTDAQYF

d_call: NA
j_call: TRBJ2-4
clone_size: NA
v_call: TRBV2
cdr3_nt: TGTGCCAGCAGTGAACTCTGGCTGGCCAAAAACATTCAGTACTTC
cdr3_aa: CASSELWLAKNIQYF

d_call: TRBD2
j_call: TRBJ2-3
clone_size: NA
v_call: TRBV6-6
cdr3_nt: TGTGCCAGCAGTAATTTCGTAGCGGGAGTAGATACGCAGTATTTT
cdr3_aa: CASSNFVAGVDTQYF

d_call: TRBD2
j_call: TRBJ2-3
clone_size: NA
v_call: TRBV20-1
cdr3_nt: TGCAGTGCCCTTAGGGGTCCGGGACTAGCGGGAGGGCCCGGCACAGATACGCAGTATTTT
cdr3_aa: CSALRGPGLAGGPGTDTQYF

d_call: TRBD1
j_call: TRBJ1-2
clone_size: once
v_call: TRBV5-8
cdr3_nt: TGTGCCAGCAGCTTTGGACAGGGGTCGTTAAACCCTATATCTGGCTACACCTTC
cdr3_aa: CASSFGQGSLNPISGYTF

d_call: NA
j_call: TRBJ2-2
clone_size: NA
v_call: TRBV20-1
cdr3_nt: TGCAGTGCTAGAGGGGTGGTAGTTACCGGGGAGCTGTTTTTT
cdr3_aa: CSARGVVVTGELFF

d_call: NA
j_call: TRBJ2-7
clone_size: few
v_call: TRBV6-5
cdr3_nt: TGTGCCAGCAGTTACGGGTTCCCCTACGAGCAGTACTTC
cdr3_aa: CASSYGFPYEQYF